The present T cell receptor beta chain was sequenced within a study of CD8+ T cells in alopecia areata. Study results and limitations: Tofacitinib produced a significant decrease in scalp clonality and in expanded CD8+ clones among the top 100.

This CDR3 comprises 15 residues. Losses at the gene ends were 5 bases for V and 5 bases for J; bases not matched to a gene: 7. Germline CDR1 is SGHVS and CDR2 is FNYEAQ. As for treatment: oral pan-JAK inhibitor, 5-10 mg twice daily. Sequencing templates came from extracted RNA that was reverse transcribed into cDNA. Generated by immunoSEQ multiplex PCR, the TCRdb table keeps only in-frame clones and is missing some. The sample lists roughly 64,000 clones, 46% occurring once. About this clone itself: Its target is not known.

The source of this sequence is a human donor with alopecia areata. The sequencing here drew on CD8+ T cells sorted from blood, taken at approximately week 36, from a patient treated with tofacitinib. The genes are TRBV7-6 and TRBJ2-5, with 11 positions matching TRBD2. As DNA, the CDR3 is TGTGCCAGCAGCGCGACTAGCGGGACAGCGGAGACCCAGTACTTC. Amino acid sequence: CASSATSGTAETQYF. Together with reference TRBV7-6 and TRBJ2-5, the CDR3 gives the full variable domain: GAGVSQSPRYKVTKRGQDVALRCDPISGHVSLYWYRQALGQGPEFLTYFNYEAQQDKSGLPNDRFSAERPEGSISTLTIQRTEQRDSAMYRCASSATSGTAETQYFGPGTRLLVL.